Described below is a single T cell receptor (beta chain) sequence and its context. Its antigen is undetermined. Germline lookup yields CDR1 LNHNV and CDR2 YYDKDF (reference sequence). The CDR3 runs 18 residues. V shed 4 bases, J shed 8 bases, and the junction held 12 bases outside the gene matches. The sample is drawn from a study of cytomegalovirus exposure and HLA in healthy donors. Study-wide findings and caveats: Follow-up analysis later connected one missense variant in DCLRE1C with trimming of TCR beta V- and J-genes. Among TCR beta chains of equal frequency, HLA-associated ones were more clonally expanded in a later analysis. HLA restriction was apparent for most CMV-associated TCR beta chains in a later analysis. Some TCR beta chains (more than 150 of them) were listed as cytomegalovirus-associated.

Primers for the PCR totalled 60 Vbeta and 13 Jbeta. TCRdb's copy holds only in-frame clones and misses some; the assay was immunoSEQ multiplex PCR. The sample records 150,000 to 200,000 clones, around 68% being singletons. The V and J genes are TRBV15 and TRBJ2-4, with TRBD2 matching over 15 bases. The sequence was collected from a man aged 50-59 years in good health and CMV-seronegative. Sequencing used PBMCs. The CDR3 bases are TGTGCCACCAGCAACCCCTTGGGACTAGCGGGGGGCGGGGACATTCAGTACTTC. Amino acid sequence: CATSNPLGLAGGGDIQYF.